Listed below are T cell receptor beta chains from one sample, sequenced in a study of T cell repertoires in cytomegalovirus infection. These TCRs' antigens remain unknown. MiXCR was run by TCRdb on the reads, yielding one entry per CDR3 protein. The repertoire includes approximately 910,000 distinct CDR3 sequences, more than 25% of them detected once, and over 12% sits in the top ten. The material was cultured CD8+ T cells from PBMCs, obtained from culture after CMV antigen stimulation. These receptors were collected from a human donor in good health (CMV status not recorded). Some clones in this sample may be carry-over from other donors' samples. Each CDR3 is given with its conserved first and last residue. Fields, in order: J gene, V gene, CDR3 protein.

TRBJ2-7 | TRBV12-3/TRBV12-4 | CASSWGGVVYEQYF
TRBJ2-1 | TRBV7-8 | CASSPTSGGQYNEQFF
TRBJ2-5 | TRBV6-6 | CASSGLGGIETQYF
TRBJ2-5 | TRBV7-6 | CVSSYSGGALETQYF
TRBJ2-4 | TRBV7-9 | CASSPGTDQAGNIQYF
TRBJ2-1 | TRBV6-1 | CASSSLAGPNNEQFF
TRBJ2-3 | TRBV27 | CASSWGLAEVTDTQYF
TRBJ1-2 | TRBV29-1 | CSVVGSLYGYTF
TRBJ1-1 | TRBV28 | CANSRRRVDTEAFF
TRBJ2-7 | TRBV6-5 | CASSYATGGEQYF